The clone carrying this T cell receptor beta chain was observed once. The entry originates in a study of tumor-infiltrating lymphocytes in oesophageal squamous cell carcinoma. MiXCR, applied by TCRdb to the PCR reads, yields one record per CDR3 protein. The sample consists of some 14,000 distinct CDR3 sequences, around 53% of them appearing once. The V end lost 3 bases, the J end lost 11 bases, and 25 bases lay between the germline ends. The CDR3 is made up of 16 amino acids. Germline CDR1 reads MDHEN; CDR2 reads SYDVKM. The sequence derives from a female donor with esophageal squamous cell carcinoma. What was sequenced was blood. The rearrangement joins TRBV28 to TRBJ2-5, with D maybe TRBD2 (6 bases). In DNA form, the CDR3 reads TGTGCCAGCAGTTTCCCTAGCGTGCTTAGCACAGATACGCAGTACTTC. Its protein is CASSFPSVLSTDTQYF.